This T cell receptor (beta chain) emerged from a study of OX40 agonist ivuxolimab in advanced cancers. Study-level information: With ivuxolimab, an agonistic anti-OX40 (CD134) antibody, patients were treated. Findings of the study overall: Among the least clonally expanded were partial responders at 0.1-3.0 mg/kg. CD4+ T cells averaged fewer expanded clones than CD8+ T cells. Dose levels from 0.1 to 3.0 mg/kg saw CD4+ and CD8+ blood T cells expand clonally by week 6.

The assay was immunoSEQ multiplex PCR, and TCRdb's table has in-frame clones only and misses some. This table holds about 70,000 clones, around 86% found once. The CDR3 loop spans 14 amino acids. Germline values: CDR1 LNHDA, CDR2 SQIVND (reference sequence). Trimming removed 2 bases at V and 3 bases at J, with 7 bases between. As for this clone: What it binds is unknown.

The sample in question was CD4+ or CD8+ T cells sorted from blood, obtained in a trial of the OX40 agonist ivuxolimab. This chain uses TRBV19 with TRBJ2-2; D is unclear. This receptor was taken from an adult with an advanced solid tumor such as melanoma, head and neck, liver or kidney cancer. This CDR3 is CASSITTDTGELFF. The DNA of the CDR3 is TGTGCCAGTAGTATAACAACAGACACCGGGGAGCTGTTTTTT. Variable domain in full (rest from reference TRBV19 and TRBJ2-2): DGGITQSPKYLFRKEGQNVTLSCEQNLNHDAMYWYRQDPGQGLRLIYYSQIVNDFQKGDIAEGYSVSREKKESFPLTVTSAQKNPTAFYLCASSITTDTGELFFGEGSRLTVL.